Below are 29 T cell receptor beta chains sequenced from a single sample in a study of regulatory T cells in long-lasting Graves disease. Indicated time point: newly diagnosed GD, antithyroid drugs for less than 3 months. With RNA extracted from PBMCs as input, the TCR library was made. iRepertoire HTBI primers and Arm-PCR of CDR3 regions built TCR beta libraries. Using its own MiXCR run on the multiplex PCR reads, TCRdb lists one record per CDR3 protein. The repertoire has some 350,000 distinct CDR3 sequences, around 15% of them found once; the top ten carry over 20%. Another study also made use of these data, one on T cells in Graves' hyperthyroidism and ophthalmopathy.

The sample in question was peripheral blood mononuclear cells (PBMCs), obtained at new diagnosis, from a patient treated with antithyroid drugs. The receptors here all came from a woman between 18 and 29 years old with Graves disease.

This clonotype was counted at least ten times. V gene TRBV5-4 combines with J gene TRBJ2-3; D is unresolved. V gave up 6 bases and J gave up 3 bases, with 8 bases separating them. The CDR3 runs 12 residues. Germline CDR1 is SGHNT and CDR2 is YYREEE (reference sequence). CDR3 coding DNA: TGTGCCAGCAAGGCCGGGACAGATACGCAGTATTTT. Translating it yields CASKAGTDTQYF.

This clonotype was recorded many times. The CDR3 DNA is TGTGCCAGCAGTTACTCGACCTTGCCTTACAATGAGCAGTTCTTC. Translated, it gives CASSYSTLPYNEQFF. V and J are TRBV6-5 and TRBJ2-1; D is ambiguous. V lost 0 bases to trimming and J lost 4 bases, with 10 bases between them. The CDR3 contains 15 residues. Germline V gives CDR1 MNHEY, CDR2 SVGAGI.

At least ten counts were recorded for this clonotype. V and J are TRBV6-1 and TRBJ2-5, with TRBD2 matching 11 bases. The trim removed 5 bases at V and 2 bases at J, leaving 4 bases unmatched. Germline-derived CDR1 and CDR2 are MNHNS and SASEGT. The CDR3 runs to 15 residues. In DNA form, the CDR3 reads TGTGCCAGCAGTACCTTAGCGGGGGGGCAAGAGACCCAGTACTTC. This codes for CASSTLAGGQETQYF.

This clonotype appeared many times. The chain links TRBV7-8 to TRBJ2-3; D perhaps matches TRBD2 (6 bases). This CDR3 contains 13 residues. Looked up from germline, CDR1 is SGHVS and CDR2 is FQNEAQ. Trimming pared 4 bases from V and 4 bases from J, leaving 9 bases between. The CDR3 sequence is CASSSSASDTQYF. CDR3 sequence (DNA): TGTGCCAGCAGCTCTAGCGCGTCAGATACGCAGTATTTT.

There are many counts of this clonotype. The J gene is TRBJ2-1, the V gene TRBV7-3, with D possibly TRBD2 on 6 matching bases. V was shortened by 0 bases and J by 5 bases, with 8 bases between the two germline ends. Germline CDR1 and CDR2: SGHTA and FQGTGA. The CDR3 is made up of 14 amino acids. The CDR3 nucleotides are TGTGCCAGCAGCTTAACGGGGGGAAACAATGAGCAGTTCTTC. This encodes CASSLTGGNNEQFF.

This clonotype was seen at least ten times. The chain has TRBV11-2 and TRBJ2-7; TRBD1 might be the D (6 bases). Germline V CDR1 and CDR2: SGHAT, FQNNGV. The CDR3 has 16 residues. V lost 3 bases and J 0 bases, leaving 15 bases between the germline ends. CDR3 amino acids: CASSFAYDRTSYEQYF. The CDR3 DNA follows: TGTGCCAGCAGCTTCGCCTACGACAGGACCTCCTACGAGCAGTACTTC.

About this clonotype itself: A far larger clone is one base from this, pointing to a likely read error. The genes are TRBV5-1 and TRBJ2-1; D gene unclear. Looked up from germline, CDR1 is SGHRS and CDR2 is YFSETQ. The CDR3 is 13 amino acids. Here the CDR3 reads CASSLDWTAQQFF. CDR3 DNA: TGTGCCAGCAGCTTAGATTGGACGGCCCAGCAGTTCTTC.

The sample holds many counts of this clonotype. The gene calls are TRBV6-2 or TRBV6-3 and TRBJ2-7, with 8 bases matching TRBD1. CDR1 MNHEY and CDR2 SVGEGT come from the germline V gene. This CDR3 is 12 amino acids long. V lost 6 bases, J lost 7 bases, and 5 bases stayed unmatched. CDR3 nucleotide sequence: TGTGCCAGCAGGGACAGGGAAATGGAGCAGTACTTC. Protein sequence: CASRDREMEQYF.

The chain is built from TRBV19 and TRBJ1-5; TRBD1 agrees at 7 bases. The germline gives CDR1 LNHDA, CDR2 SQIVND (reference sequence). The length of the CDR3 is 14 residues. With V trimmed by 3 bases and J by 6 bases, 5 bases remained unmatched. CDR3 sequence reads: CASSIEQGPQPQHF. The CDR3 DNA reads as TGTGCCAGTAGTATTGAACAGGGGCCTCAGCCCCAGCATTTT.

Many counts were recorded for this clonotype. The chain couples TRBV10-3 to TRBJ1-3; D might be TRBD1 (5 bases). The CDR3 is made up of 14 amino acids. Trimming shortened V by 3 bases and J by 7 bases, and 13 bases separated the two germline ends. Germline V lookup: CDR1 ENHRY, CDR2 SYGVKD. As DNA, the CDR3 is TGTGCCATCAGTGATGCAGGACGGGGGAACACCATATATTTT. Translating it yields CAISDAGRGNTIYF.

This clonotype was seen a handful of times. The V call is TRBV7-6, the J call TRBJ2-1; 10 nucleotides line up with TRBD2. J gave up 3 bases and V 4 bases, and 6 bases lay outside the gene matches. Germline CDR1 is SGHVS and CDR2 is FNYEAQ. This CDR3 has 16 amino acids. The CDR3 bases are TGTGCCAGCAGCTCCTTAGCGGGGGGAGGCTACAATGAGCAGTTCTTC. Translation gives CASSSLAGGGYNEQFF.

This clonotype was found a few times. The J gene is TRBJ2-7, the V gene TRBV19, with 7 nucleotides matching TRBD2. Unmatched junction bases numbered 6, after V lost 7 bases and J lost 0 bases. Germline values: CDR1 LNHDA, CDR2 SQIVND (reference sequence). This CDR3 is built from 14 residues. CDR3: CASKRLADSYEQYF. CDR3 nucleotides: TGTGCCAGTAAAAGGCTAGCGGACTCCTACGAGCAGTACTTC.

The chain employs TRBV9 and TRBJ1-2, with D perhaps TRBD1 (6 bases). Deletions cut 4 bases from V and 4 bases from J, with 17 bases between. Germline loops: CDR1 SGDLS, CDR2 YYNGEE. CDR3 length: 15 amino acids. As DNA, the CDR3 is TGTGCCAGCAGCCCCCGAGGGGGGCTTGGCTATGGCTACACCTTC. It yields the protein CASSPRGGLGYGYTF.

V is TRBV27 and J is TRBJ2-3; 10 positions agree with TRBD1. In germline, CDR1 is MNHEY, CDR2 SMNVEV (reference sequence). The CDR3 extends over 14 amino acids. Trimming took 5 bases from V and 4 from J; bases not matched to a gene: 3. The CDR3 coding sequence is TGTGCCAGCAGTCCGGACAGGGGGGCAGATACGCAGTATTTT. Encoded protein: CASSPDRGADTQYF.

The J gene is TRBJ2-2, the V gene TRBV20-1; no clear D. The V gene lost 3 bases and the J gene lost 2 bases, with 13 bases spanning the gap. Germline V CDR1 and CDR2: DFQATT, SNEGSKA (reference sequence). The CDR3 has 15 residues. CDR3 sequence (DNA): TGCAGTGCTAGTGGATCCTTGGGTAACACCGGGGAGCTGTTTTTT. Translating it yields CSASGSLGNTGELFF.

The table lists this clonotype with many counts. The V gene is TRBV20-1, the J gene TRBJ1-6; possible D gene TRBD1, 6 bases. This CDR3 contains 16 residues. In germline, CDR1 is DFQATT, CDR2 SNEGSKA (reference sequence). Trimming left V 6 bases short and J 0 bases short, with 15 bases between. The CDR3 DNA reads TGCAGTGCACGACAGGTCGCTACCTCCTATAATTCACCCCTCCACTTT. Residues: CSARQVATSYNSPLHF.

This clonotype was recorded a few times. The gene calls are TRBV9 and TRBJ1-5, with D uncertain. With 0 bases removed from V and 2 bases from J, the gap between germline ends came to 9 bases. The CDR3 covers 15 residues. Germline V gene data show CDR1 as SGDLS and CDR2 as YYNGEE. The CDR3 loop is CASSVDSLGNQPQHF. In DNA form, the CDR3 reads TGTGCCAGCAGCGTAGACTCCTTGGGCAATCAGCCCCAGCATTTT. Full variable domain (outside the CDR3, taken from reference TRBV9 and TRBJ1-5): DSGVTQTPKHLITATGQRVTLRCSPRSGDLSVYWYQQSLDQGLQFLIQYYNGEERAKGNILERFSAQQFPDLHSELNLSSLELGDSALYFCASSVDSLGNQPQHFGDGTRLSIL.

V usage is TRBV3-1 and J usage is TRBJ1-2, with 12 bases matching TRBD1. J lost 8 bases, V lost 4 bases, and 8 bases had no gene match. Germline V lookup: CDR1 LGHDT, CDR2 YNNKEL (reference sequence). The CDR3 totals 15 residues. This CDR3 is CASSPGTGGSMGYTF. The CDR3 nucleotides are TGTGCCAGCAGCCCCGGGACAGGGGGCTCGATGGGCTACACCTTC.

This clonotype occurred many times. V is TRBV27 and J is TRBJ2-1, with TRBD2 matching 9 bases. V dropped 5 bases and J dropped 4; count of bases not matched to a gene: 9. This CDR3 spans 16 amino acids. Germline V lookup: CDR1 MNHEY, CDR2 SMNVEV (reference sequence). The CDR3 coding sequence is TGTGCCAGCAGTGTAAGCGGGAGGTCTTCTTACAATGAGCAGTTCTTC. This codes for CASSVSGRSSYNEQFF.

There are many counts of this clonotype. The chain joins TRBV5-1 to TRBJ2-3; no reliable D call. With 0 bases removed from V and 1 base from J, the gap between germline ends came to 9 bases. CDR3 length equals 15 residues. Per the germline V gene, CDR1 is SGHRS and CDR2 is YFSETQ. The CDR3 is CASSLEKGGTDTQYF. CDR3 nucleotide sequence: TGCGCCAGCAGCTTGGAGAAGGGCGGCACAGATACGCAGTATTTT.

CDR3 amino acids: CASSIDVNQPQHF. The CDR3, as DNA: TGTGCCAGTAGTATAGATGTCAATCAGCCCCAGCATTTT. The rearrangement joins TRBV19 to TRBJ1-5; D unclear. This CDR3 contains 13 residues. Germline values: CDR1 LNHDA, CDR2 SQIVND (reference sequence). Between the trimmed V and J ends, which lost 0 bases and 3 bases, there was a span of 3 bases.

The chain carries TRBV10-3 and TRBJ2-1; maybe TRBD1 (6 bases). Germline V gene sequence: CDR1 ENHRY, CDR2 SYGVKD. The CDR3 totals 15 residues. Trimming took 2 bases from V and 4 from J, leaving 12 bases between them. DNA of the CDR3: TGTGCCATCAGTGAGGGACAGCAGTCGTACAATGAGCAGTTCTTC. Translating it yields CAISEGQQSYNEQFF.

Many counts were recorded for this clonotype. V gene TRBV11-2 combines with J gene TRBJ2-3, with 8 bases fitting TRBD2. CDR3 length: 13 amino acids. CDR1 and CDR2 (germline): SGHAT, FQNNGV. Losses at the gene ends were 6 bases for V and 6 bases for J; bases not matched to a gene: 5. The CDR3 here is CASRRLAGDTQYF. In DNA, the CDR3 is TGTGCCAGCAGGCGGCTAGCGGGTGATACGCAGTATTTT.

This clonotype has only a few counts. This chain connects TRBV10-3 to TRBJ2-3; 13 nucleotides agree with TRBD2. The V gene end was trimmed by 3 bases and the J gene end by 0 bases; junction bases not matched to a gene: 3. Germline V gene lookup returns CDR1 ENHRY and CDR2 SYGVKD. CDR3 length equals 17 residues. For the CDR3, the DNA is TGTGCCATCAGTGACCCGGGACTAGCGGGGAGCACAGATACGCAGTATTTT. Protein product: CAISDPGLAGSTDTQYF.

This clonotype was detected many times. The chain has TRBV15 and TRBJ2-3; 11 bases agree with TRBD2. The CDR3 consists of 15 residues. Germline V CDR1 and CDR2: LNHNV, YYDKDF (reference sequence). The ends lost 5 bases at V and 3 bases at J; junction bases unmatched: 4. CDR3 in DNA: TGTGCCACCAGCGCAGGGACTAGCGGTACAGATACGCAGTATTTT. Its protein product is CATSAGTSGTDTQYF.

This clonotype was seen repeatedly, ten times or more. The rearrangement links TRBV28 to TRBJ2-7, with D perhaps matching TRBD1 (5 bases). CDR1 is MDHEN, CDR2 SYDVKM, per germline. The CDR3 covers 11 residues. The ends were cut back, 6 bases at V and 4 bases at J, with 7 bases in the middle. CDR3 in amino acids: CASRTAYEQYF. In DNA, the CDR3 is TGTGCCAGCAGGACAGCTTACGAGCAGTACTTC.

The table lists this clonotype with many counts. The CDR3 region is CSAYYPRASGSSGPYNEQFF. The DNA for the CDR3 is TGCAGTGCTTACTACCCTAGGGCTAGCGGGAGCTCGGGTCCGTACAATGAGCAGTTCTTC. The chain uses TRBV20-1 and TRBJ2-1; 10 positions match TRBD2. Germline lookup yields CDR1 DFQATT and CDR2 SNEGSKA (reference sequence). V shed 5 bases, J shed 4 bases, and the junction held 23 bases outside the gene matches. The CDR3 is 20 amino acids.

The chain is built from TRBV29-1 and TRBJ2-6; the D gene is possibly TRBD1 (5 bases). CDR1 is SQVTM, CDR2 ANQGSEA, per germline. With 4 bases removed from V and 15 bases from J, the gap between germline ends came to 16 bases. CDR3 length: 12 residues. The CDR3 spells CSVGGDSDPLTF. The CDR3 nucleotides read TGCAGCGTTGGGGGTGACAGTGACCCCCTGACTTTC.

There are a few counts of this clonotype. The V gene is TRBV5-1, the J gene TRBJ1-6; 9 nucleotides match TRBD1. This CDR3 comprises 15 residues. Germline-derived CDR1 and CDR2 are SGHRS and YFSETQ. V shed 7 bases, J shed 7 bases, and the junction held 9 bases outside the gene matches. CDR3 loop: CASRPGQGPNSPLHF. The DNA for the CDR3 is TGCGCCAGCCGCCCGGGACAGGGCCCAAATTCACCCCTCCACTTT.